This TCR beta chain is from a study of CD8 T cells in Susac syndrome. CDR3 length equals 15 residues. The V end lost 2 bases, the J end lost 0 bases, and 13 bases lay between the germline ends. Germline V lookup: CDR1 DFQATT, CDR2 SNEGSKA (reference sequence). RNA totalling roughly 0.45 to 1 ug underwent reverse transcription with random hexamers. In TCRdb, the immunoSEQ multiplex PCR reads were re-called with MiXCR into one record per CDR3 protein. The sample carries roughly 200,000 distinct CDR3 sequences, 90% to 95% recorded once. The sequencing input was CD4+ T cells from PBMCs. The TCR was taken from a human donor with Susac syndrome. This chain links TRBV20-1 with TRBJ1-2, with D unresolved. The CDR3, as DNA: TGCAGTGCTAGATCCCCCGGGTCGGCTAACTATGGCTACACCTTC. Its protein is CSARSPGSANYGYTF.